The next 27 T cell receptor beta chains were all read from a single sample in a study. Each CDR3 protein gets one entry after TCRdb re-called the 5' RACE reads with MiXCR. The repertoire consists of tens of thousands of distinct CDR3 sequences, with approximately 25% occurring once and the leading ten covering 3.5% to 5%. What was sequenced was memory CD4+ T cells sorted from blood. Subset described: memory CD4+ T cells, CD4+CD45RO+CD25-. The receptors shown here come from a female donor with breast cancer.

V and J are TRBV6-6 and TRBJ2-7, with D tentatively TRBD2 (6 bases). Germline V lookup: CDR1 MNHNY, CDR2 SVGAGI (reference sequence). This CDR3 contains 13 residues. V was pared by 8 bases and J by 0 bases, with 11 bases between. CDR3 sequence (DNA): TGTGCCAGCGACCCCGGGAGCTCCTACGAGCAGTACTTC. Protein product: CASDPGSSYEQYF.

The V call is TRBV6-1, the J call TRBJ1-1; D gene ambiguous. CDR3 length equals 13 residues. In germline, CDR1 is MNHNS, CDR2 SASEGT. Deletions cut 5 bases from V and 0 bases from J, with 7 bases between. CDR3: CASSSDLNTEAFF. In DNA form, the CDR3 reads TGTGCCAGCAGTTCGGACCTGAACACTGAAGCTTTCTTT.

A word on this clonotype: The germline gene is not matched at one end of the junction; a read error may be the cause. DNA for the CDR3: TGCAGTGCTACTCCGGGACAGGGTCCGGGGGTAAGCACAGATACGCAGTGTTTT. As protein: CSATPGQGPGVSTDTQCF. The chain recombines TRBV20-1 with TRBJ2-3, with TRBD1 identical over 9 bases. This CDR3 contains 18 residues. Germline CDR1 reads DFQATT; CDR2 reads SNEGSKA (reference sequence).

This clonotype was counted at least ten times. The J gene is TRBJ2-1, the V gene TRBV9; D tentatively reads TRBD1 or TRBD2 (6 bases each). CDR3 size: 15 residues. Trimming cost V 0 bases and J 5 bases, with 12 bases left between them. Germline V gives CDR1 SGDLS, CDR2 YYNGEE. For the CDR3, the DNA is TGTGCCAGCAGCGTAGCGGGGGACATAAACAATGAGCAGTTCTTC. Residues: CASSVAGDINNEQFF.

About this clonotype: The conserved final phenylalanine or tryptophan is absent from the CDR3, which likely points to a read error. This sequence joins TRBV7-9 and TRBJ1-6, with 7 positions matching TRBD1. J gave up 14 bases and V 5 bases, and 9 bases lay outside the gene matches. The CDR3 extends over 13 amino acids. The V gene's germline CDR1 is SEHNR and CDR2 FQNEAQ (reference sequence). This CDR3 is CASSPRQGLTLHC. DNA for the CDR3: TGTGCCAGCAGCCCCAGACAGGGTTTAACCCTCCACTGT.

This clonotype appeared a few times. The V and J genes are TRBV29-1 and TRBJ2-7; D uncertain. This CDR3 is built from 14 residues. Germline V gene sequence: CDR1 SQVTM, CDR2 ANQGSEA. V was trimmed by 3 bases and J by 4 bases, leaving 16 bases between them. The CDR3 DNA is TGCAGCGTTGAGACGGACCCCTCGAGGTACGAGCAGTACTTC. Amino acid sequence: CSVETDPSRYEQYF.

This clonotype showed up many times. The CDR3 nucleotides are TGTGCCATCACCGGGAGCCGAGGGAGCTCTGGAAACACCATATATTTT. Its protein is CAITGSRGSSGNTIYF. This chain connects TRBV6-4 to TRBJ1-3, with unresolved D. V lost 10 bases and J 0 bases, leaving 19 bases between the germline ends. Germline CDR1 MRHNA, CDR2 SNTAGT. The CDR3 spans 16 residues.

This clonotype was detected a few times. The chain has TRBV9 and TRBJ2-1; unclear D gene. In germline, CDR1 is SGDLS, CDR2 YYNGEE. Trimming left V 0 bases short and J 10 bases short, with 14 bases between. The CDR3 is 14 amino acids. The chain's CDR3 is CASSVADGWGEQFF. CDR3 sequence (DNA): TGTGCCAGCAGCGTAGCTGACGGCTGGGGAGAGCAGTTCTTC.

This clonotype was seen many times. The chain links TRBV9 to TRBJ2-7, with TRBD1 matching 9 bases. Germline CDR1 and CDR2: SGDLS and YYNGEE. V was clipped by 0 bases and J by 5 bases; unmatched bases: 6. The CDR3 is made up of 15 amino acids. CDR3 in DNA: TGTGCCAGCAGCGTAGCTGGGAGGACAGGGGACGAGCAGTACTTC. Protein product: CASSVAGRTGDEQYF.

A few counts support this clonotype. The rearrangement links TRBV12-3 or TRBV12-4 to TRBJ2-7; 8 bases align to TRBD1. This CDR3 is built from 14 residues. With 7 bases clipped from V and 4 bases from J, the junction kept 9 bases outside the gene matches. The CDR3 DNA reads TGTGCCAGCACCCAAGGGGACAGGTTTTACGAGCAGTACTTC. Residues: CASTQGDRFYEQYF.

The CDR3 DNA follows: TGCAGCGTCGAGGGGGTCCGGGACAGGGGATACAATGAGCAGTTCTTC. Protein sequence: CSVEGVRDRGYNEQFF. The V call is TRBV29-1, the J call TRBJ2-1, with 10 bases matching TRBD1. The CDR3 extends over 16 amino acids. CDR1 is SQVTM, CDR2 ANQGSEA, per germline. The V gene end was trimmed by 6 bases and the J gene end by 4 bases; junction bases not matched to a gene: 12.

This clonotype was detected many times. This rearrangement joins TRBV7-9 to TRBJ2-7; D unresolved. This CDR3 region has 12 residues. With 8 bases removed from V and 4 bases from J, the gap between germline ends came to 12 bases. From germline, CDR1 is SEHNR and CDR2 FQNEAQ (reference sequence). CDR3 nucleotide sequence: TGTGCCAGCGAGTCAAACCGATACGAGCAGTACTTC. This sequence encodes CASESNRYEQYF.

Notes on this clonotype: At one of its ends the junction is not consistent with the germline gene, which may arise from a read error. The CDR3 bases are TGCAGTGGTAGAGGGATCGGGGGGATAGACAATGAGCAGTTCTTC. As protein: CSGRGIGGIDNEQFF. The chain links TRBV20-1 to TRBJ2-1; 7 bases are a match to TRBD2. From germline, CDR1 is DFQATT and CDR2 SNEGSKA (reference sequence). CDR3 size: 15 residues.

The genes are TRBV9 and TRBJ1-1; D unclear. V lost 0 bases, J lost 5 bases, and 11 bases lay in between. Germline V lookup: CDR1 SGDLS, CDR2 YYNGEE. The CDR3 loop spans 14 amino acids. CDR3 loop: CASSVAGKGTEAFF. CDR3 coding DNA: TGTGCCAGCAGCGTAGCGGGGAAAGGGACTGAAGCTTTCTTT.

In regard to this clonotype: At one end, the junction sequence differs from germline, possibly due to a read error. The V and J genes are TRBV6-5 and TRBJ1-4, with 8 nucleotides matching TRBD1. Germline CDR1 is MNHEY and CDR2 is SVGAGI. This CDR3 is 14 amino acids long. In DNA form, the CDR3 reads TGTGCCAGCAGACTACAGGGGGGTAATGAAAAACCGTTTTTT. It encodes CASRLQGGNEKPFF.

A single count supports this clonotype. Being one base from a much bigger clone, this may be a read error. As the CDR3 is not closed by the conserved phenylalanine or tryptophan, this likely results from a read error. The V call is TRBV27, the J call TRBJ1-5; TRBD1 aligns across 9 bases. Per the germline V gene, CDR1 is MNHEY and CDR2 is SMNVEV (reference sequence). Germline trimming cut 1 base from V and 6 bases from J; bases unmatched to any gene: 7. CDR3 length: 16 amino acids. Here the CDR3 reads CASSLYRDRGIQPQHL. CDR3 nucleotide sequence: TGTGCCAGCAGTTTATATAGAGACAGGGGGATTCAGCCCCAGCATTTA.

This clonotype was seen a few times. The CDR3: CASSQTVGQVPRGQFF. The CDR3 nucleotides read TGCGCCAGCAGCCAAACGGTGGGACAGGTCCCCAGGGGGCAGTTCTTC. The chain joins TRBV4-1 to TRBJ2-1, with 8 bases that match TRBD1. This CDR3 is 16 amino acids long. The V gene end was trimmed by 2 bases and the J gene end by 12 bases; junction bases not matched to a gene: 15. Looked up from germline, CDR1 is MGHRA and CDR2 is YSYEKL.

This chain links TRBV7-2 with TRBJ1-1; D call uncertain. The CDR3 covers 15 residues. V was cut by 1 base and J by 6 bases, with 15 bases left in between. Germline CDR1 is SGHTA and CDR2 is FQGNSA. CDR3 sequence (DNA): TGTGCCAGCAGCTTAGTTCCGAACCCGAGCGCTGAAGCTTTCTTT. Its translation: CASSLVPNPSAEAFF. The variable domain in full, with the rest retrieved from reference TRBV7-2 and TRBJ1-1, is GAGVSQSPSNKVTEKGKDVELRCDPISGHTALYWYRQSLGQGLEFLIYFQGNSAPDKSGLPSDRFSAERTGGSVSTLTIQRTQQEDSAVYLCASSLVPNPSAEAFFGQGTRLTVV.

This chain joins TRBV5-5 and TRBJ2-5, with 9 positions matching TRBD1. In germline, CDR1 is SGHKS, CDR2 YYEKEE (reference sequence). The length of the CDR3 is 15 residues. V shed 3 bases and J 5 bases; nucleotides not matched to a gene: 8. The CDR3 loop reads CASSYRQGEGETQYF. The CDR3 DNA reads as TGTGCCAGCAGCTACCGACAGGGGGAAGGGGAGACCCAGTACTTC.

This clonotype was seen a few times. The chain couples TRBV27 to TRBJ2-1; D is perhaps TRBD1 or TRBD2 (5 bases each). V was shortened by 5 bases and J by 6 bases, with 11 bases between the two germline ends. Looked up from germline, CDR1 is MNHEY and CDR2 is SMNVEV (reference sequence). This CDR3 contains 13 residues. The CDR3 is CASSPGPANEQFF. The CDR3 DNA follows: TGTGCCAGCAGTCCGGGACCAGCCAATGAGCAGTTCTTC.

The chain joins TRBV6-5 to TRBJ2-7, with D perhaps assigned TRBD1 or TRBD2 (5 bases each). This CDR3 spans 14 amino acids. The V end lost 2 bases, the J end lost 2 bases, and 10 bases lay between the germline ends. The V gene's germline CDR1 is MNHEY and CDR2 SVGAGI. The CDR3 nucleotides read TGTGCCAGCAGTTACGGGGACGGGCCCTACGAGCAGTACTTC. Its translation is CASSYGDGPYEQYF.

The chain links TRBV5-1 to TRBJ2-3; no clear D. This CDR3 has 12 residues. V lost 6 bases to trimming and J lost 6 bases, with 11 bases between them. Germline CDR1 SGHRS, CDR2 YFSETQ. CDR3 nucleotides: TGCGCCAGCAAGGGCACGTTGGATACGCAGTATTTT. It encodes CASKGTLDTQYF.

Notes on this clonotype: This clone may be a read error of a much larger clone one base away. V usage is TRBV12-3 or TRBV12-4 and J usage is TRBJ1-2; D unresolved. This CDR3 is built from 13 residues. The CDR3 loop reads CACSLQLISGYTF. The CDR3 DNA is TGTGCCTGCAGTTTACAGCTGATCTCCGGCTACACCTTC.

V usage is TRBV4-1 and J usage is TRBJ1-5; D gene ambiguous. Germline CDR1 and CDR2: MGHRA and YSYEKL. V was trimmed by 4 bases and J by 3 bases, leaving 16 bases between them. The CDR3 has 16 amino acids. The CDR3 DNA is TGCGCCAGCAGCCGACTCGCTGGCATCTCCAATCAGCCCCAGCATTTT. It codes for CASSRLAGISNQPQHF.

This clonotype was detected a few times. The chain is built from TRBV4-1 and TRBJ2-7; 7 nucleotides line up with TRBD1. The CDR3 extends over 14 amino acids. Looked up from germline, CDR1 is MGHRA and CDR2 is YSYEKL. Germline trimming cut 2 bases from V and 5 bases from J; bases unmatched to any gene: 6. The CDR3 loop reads CASSQPGQAHEQYF. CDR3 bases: TGCGCCAGCAGCCAACCAGGACAGGCCCACGAGCAGTACTTC.

The CDR3: CASSLEQGPYNEQFF. The CDR3 region has the DNA TGTGCCAGCAGCTTGGAGCAGGGCCCCTACAATGAGCAGTTCTTC. The chain carries TRBV5-4 and TRBJ2-1; maybe TRBD1 (5 bases). From germline, CDR1 is SGHNT and CDR2 YYREEE (reference sequence). The V and J ends lost 0 bases and 2 bases respectively, with 9 bases between them. The CDR3 extends over 15 amino acids.

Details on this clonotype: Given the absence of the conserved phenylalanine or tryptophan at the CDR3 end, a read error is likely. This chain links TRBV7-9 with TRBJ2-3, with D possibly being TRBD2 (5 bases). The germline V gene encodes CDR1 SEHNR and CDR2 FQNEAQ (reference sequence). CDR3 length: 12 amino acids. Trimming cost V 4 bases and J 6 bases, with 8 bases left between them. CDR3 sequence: CASSSPGDTQYS. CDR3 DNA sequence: TGTGCCAGCAGCTCCCCGGGGGATACGCAGTATTCT.